Below are 10 T cell receptor beta chains sequenced from a single sample in a study of shared clonotypes between healthy human individuals. Naive CD8 cells were CD45RO-negative, positively selected for CCR7, excluding terminally differentiated effector memory CD45RA+ cells. Using immunoSEQ multiplex PCR, the repertoire was profiled, and TCRdb retains in-frame clones only, with some absent. Among about 2.1 million clones, more than 85% were seen once, and the ten largest hold around 1.7%. Input material: naive CD8+ T cells from PBMCs. These receptors were collected from a man younger than 35 in good health. Some clones in this sample may be carry-over from other donors' samples.

The rearrangement uses TRBV7-9 and TRBJ1-4; 7 positions agree with TRBD1. This CDR3 has 15 residues. The V and J ends lost 5 bases and 7 bases, in that order; junction bases with no gene match: 10. CDR1 SEHNR and CDR2 FQNEAQ come from the germline V gene (reference sequence). This chain's CDR3 is CASSPFERTGEKLFF. The CDR3 coding sequence is TGTGCCAGCAGCCCATTCGAGAGGACAGGTGAAAAACTGTTTTTT. Supplemented by reference TRBV7-9 and TRBJ1-4, the full variable domain reads DTGVSQNPRHKITKRGQNVTFRCDPISEHNRLYWYRQTLGQGPEFLTYFQNEAQLEKSRLLSDRFSAERPKGSFSTLEIQRTEQGDSAMYLCASSPFERTGEKLFFGSGTQLSVL.

This clone came up once. The chain recombines TRBV7-6 with TRBJ2-1; 13 bases match TRBD2. The CDR3 has 17 residues. Germline V gene lookup returns CDR1 SGHVS and CDR2 FNYEAQ. The V and J ends lost 5 bases and 1 base, in that order; junction bases with no gene match: 5. CDR3 residues: CASSAGTSGNSYNEQFF. The CDR3 DNA sequence: TGTGCCAGCAGCGCTGGGACTAGCGGGAATTCCTACAATGAGCAGTTCTTC.

The gene calls are TRBV2 and TRBJ2-7; 7 bases agree with TRBD2. Trimming took 9 bases from V and 2 from J; bases not matched to a gene: 16. This CDR3 comprises 16 residues. Per germline, CDR1 SNHLY and CDR2 FYNNEI. In DNA form, the CDR3 reads TGTGCCAGTCGGGGAAGAACTAGCGAGAGCCCCTACGAGCAGTACTTC. Protein sequence: CASRGRTSESPYEQYF.

There are a few counts of this clone. The V gene is TRBV7-9, the J gene TRBJ1-2, with D perhaps matching TRBD1 (6 bases). This CDR3 spans 13 amino acids. CDR1 is SEHNR, CDR2 FQNEAQ, per germline (reference sequence). Between the trimmed V and J ends, which lost 3 bases and 6 bases, there was a span of 11 bases. CDR3 sequence reads: CASSFSGQDGYTF. Here the CDR3 DNA reads TGTGCCAGCAGCTTTTCGGGACAAGATGGCTACACCTTC.

The chain employs TRBV6-6 and TRBJ2-7; 7 bases line up with TRBD2. V shed 6 bases, J shed 2 bases, and the junction held 7 bases outside the gene matches. The CDR3 sequence is 14 residues long. Germline V gene data show CDR1 as MNHNY and CDR2 as SVGAGI (reference sequence). CDR3 residues: CASSSSGAPYEQYF. CDR3 DNA sequence: TGTGCCAGCAGCTCTAGCGGAGCCCCCTACGAGCAGTACTTC.

In its sample, this clone was seen a few times. The chain is built from TRBV4-1 and TRBJ1-1, with 8 bases identical to TRBD1. V gave up 5 bases and J gave up 4 bases; unmatched junction bases: 9. This CDR3 contains 15 residues. Germline loops: CDR1 MGHRA, CDR2 YSYEKL. The CDR3 bases are TGCGCCAGCAGCTCAGGGGGCGGCTACTTCACTGAAGCTTTCTTT. Its protein product is CASSSGGGYFTEAFF.

V usage is TRBV9 and J usage is TRBJ1-1; D not resolved. Germline V gene lookup returns CDR1 SGDLS and CDR2 YYNGEE. With 5 bases removed from V and 1 base from J, the gap between germline ends came to 12 bases. The CDR3 extends over 14 amino acids. The CDR3 bases are TGTGCCAGCAGTGGGAAATGGGAGAACACTGAAGCTTTCTTT. Translation gives CASSGKWENTEAFF.

The J gene is TRBJ2-7, the V gene TRBV28; 7 bases are a match to TRBD2. The germline V gene encodes CDR1 MDHEN and CDR2 SYDVKM. V lost 8 bases to trimming and J lost 2 bases; unmatched junction nucleotides: 12. The CDR3 has 15 residues. The CDR3 nucleotides read TGTGCCAGCCGGAATGGCGGGAGCCAGACCTACGAGCAGTACTTC. Residues: CASRNGGSQTYEQYF.

The gene calls are TRBV28 and TRBJ2-1, with TRBD2 matching over 10 bases. Germline loops: CDR1 MDHEN, CDR2 SYDVKM. This CDR3 is built from 19 residues. The junction had 14 bases not matched to a gene; V was cut back by 2 bases and J by 4 bases. CDR3 sequence: CASSLIGLAEAGLYNEQFF. The DNA of the CDR3 is TGTGCCAGCAGTTTAATAGGACTAGCGGAAGCGGGGCTTTACAATGAGCAGTTCTTC.

V gene TRBV9 combines with J gene TRBJ2-1, with unresolved D. Germline V gene lookup returns CDR1 SGDLS and CDR2 YYNGEE. CDR3 length equals 15 residues. The V and J ends lost 3 bases and 0 bases respectively, with 10 bases between them. In nucleotides, the CDR3 is TGTGCCAGCAGCGGCGTCCGCAGCTCCTACAATGAGCAGTTCTTC. Protein sequence: CASSGVRSSYNEQFF.